Presented here are 17 T cell receptor beta chains from one specimen sequenced in a study of blood T cell repertoires in COVID-19. Repertoires were generated with immunoSEQ multiplex PCR, while TCRdb's copy carries only in-frame clones and drops some. The repertoire includes under 150,000 clones, approximately 79% of them detected once, and about 9% sits in the top ten. Material: peripheral blood. The receptors were gathered from a man aged 50-59 years with active or convalescent COVID-19.

V usage is TRBV11-2 and J usage is TRBJ2-5; a possible D gene is TRBD2 (5 bases). V lost 1 base, J lost 2 bases, and 11 bases lay in between. The germline CDR1 and CDR2 sequences are SGHAT and FQNNGV. The CDR3 contains 15 residues. The CDR3 DNA is TGTGCCAGCAGCTTAGGGTCTGGACTTCAAGAGACCCAGTACTTC. It yields the protein CASSLGSGLQETQYF.

This chain links TRBV4-1 with TRBJ2-7, with D uncertain. V lost 4 bases to trimming and J lost 7 bases, with 14 bases between them. In germline, CDR1 is MGHRA, CDR2 YSYEKL. The CDR3 has 13 residues. CDR3 region: CASSPPGTTEQYF. The CDR3 nucleotides read TGCGCCAGCAGCCCCCCGGGTACGACTGAGCAGTACTTC.

The chain employs TRBV19 and TRBJ2-7; TRBD2 matches at 7 bases. V lost 5 bases, J lost 2 bases, and 3 bases stayed unmatched. From germline, CDR1 is LNHDA and CDR2 SQIVND (reference sequence). This CDR3 is built from 13 residues. The CDR3 DNA reads as TGTGCCAGTAGTTCTAGCGGAACCTACGAGCAGTACTTC. Protein product: CASSSSGTYEQYF.

This clone appeared once. The chain uses TRBV19 and TRBJ2-1; TRBD2 might be the D (6 bases). Germline CDR1 and CDR2: LNHDA and SQIVND (reference sequence). Trimming removed 5 bases from V and 0 bases from J, with 11 bases in between. This CDR3 region has 15 residues. CDR3 in DNA: TGTGCCAGTAGTGAGGCGGGAAGCTCCTACAATGAGCAGTTCTTC. This codes for CASSEAGSSYNEQFF.

The chain combines TRBV24-1 with TRBJ1-1; unclear D gene. Trimming cost V 5 bases and J 1 base, with 10 bases left between them. This CDR3 is built from 14 residues. The germline gives CDR1 KGHDR, CDR2 SFDVKD. The CDR3 loop is CATSGGSRNTEAFF. The CDR3 DNA sequence: TGTGCCACCAGTGGAGGGAGCAGGAACACTGAAGCTTTCTTT.

This CDR3 is CASSWGVNTEAFF. CDR3 DNA sequence: TGTGCCAGCAGCTGGGGAGTGAACACTGAAGCTTTCTTT. The rearrangement links TRBV5-4 to TRBJ1-1; D gene uncertain. This CDR3 region has 13 residues. Trimming removed 3 bases from V and 0 bases from J, with 6 bases in between. Germline assignment: CDR1 SGHNT and CDR2 YYREEE (reference sequence).

The chain carries TRBV28 and TRBJ1-2, with 10 positions matching TRBD1. This CDR3 comprises 13 residues. Losses at the gene ends were 11 bases for V and 7 bases for J; bases not matched to a gene: 10. CDR1 and CDR2 (germline): MDHEN, SYDVKM. In nucleotides, the CDR3 is TGTGCCGTGTCTACGGGGACAGGGGTTGGCTACACCTTC. Translated, it gives CAVSTGTGVGYTF.

The chain carries TRBV7-9 and TRBJ2-7; D call uncertain. Germline V gene data show CDR1 as SEHNR and CDR2 as FQNEAQ (reference sequence). This CDR3 has 15 residues. V was pared by 2 bases and J by 3 bases, with 14 bases between. The CDR3 loop reads CASSLKSVTGYEQYF. CDR3 DNA sequence: TGTGCCAGCAGCTTAAAAAGCGTAACGGGCTACGAGCAGTACTTC.

V usage is TRBV1 and J usage is TRBJ2-1; the D call of TRBD1 is as the table states it, not checked on the DNA. TRBV1 is listed as a pseudogene. The CDR3 runs to 17 residues. DNA for the CDR3: TGCACCAGCAGCCAAACCACTCCGGGACAGGGGAACGATGAGCAGTTCTTC. As protein: CTSSQTTPGQGNDEQFF.

The sample holds a few counts of this clone. The rearrangement uses TRBV5-6 and TRBJ2-3, with 13 bases that match TRBD2. CDR1 and CDR2 (germline): SGHDT, YYEEEE. This CDR3 comprises 17 residues. V gave up 4 bases and J gave up 2 bases; unmatched junction bases: 7. The CDR3 DNA sequence: TGTGCCAGCAGCCCCTTACTAGCGGGAGGGTACACAGATACGCAGTATTTT. The encoded protein is CASSPLLAGGYTDTQYF. The whole variable domain, remainder taken from reference TRBV5-6 and TRBJ2-3, is DAGVTQSPTHLIKTRGQQVTLRCSPKSGHDTVSWYQQALGQGPQFIFQYYEEEERQRGNFPDRFSGHQFPNYSSELNVNALLLGDSALYLCASSPLLAGGYTDTQYFGPGTRLTVL.

The chain links TRBV9 to TRBJ1-3; 8 bases are a match to TRBD1. Germline V gene lookup returns CDR1 SGDLS and CDR2 YYNGEE. This CDR3 contains 17 residues. The junction had 13 bases not matched to a gene; V was cut back by 4 bases and J by 4 bases. The CDR3 spells CASSPTTGATGGNTIYF. DNA for the CDR3: TGTGCCAGCAGCCCAACGACAGGGGCGACTGGGGGAAACACCATATATTTT.

There are a few counts of this clone. V and J are TRBV7-6 and TRBJ2-4, with D perhaps matching TRBD2 (5 bases). The CDR3 sequence is 16 residues long. V lost 3 bases, J lost 2 bases, and 14 bases lay in between. Germline lookup yields CDR1 SGHVS and CDR2 FNYEAQ. CDR3 nucleotide sequence: TGTGCCAGCAGCTTTGGAACAAGAGGGCCCAAAAACATTCAGTACTTC. Translated, it gives CASSFGTRGPKNIQYF.

J is TRBJ2-5 and V is TRBV3-1 (or the pseudogene TRBV3-2); D unclear. The V and J ends lost 1 base and 4 bases respectively, with 7 bases between them. Germline V CDR1 and CDR2: LGHDT, YNNKEL (reference sequence). CDR3 size: 13 residues. The CDR3: CASSQGDAETQYF. The DNA of the CDR3 is TGTGCCAGCAGCCAAGGAGATGCAGAGACCCAGTACTTC.

The chain is built from TRBV27 and TRBJ2-3; TRBD2 might be the D (6 bases). CDR3 length: 14 residues. The ends were cut back, 6 bases at V and 0 bases at J, with 10 bases in the middle. Germline V lookup: CDR1 MNHEY, CDR2 SMNVEV (reference sequence). CDR3: CASSTLASTDTQYF. The CDR3 DNA sequence: TGTGCCAGCAGCACACTAGCTAGCACAGATACGCAGTATTTT.

The chain couples TRBV3-1 (or the pseudogene TRBV3-2) to TRBJ1-5, with TRBD1 as a possible D gene (6 bases). The CDR3 totals 15 residues. Looked up from germline, CDR1 is LGHDT and CDR2 is YNNKEL (reference sequence). With 2 bases removed from V and 6 bases from J, the gap between germline ends came to 14 bases. CDR3 coding DNA: TGTGCCAGCAGCCAACACCCCACGGACAGTCAGCCCCAGCATTTT. It codes for CASSQHPTDSQPQHF.

The chain has TRBV6-5 and TRBJ2-1, with 13 bases lining up with TRBD2. J gave up 10 bases and V 6 bases, and 6 bases lay outside the gene matches. There are 14 residues in the CDR3. Germline CDR1 reads MNHEY; CDR2 reads SVGAGI. CDR3 DNA sequence: TGTGCCAGCAGGACCGGACTAGCGGGAGTAGAGCAGTTCTTC. Residues: CASRTGLAGVEQFF.

This chain joins TRBV11-2 and TRBJ2-7; tentative D call: TRBD2 (6 bases). Trimming took 3 bases from V and 2 from J, leaving 17 bases between them. Germline lookup yields CDR1 SGHAT and CDR2 FQNNGV. The CDR3 is made up of 16 amino acids. The CDR3 bases are TGTGCCAGCAGCTTTCTACGGGGCCGGACTACCTACGAGCAGTACTTC. It specifies CASSFLRGRTTYEQYF.